The 26 T cell receptor beta chains below all came from one sample that was sequenced in a study of blood T cell repertoires in COVID-19 (TCRdb year 2020). Library preparation employed the immunoSEQ multiplex PCR assay. In TCRdb, the immuneACCESS table is reduced to in-frame sequences with V and J assigned. These tables do not hold every clone; where another copy was compared, an unresolved V gene accounts for under half, and the others remain unexplained. This sample has around 200,000 clones in its table, and 75% to 85% of those were observed once. 6.5% to 9% of the sample rests with the top ten. Specimen: PBMCs or T cells enriched from blood (not recorded which). The receptor source for this set is a woman aged 40 to 50 with acute COVID-19.

The gene calls are TRBV29-1 and TRBJ1-2, with D tentatively TRBD1 (5 bases). Deletions cut 3 bases from V and 3 bases from J, with 20 bases between. The CDR3 contains 16 residues. CDR1 is SQVTM, CDR2 ANQGSEA, per germline. This chain's CDR3 is CSVDSQGKWSDYGYTF. The CDR3 DNA reads as TGCAGCGTTGACTCTCAGGGAAAGTGGTCGGACTATGGCTACACCTTC.

V is TRBV27 and J is TRBJ2-7, with 10 bases fitting TRBD1. Germline V gene lookup returns CDR1 MNHEY and CDR2 SMNVEV (reference sequence). This CDR3 has 15 residues. The ends lost 6 bases at V and 6 bases at J; junction bases unmatched: 11. The CDR3 DNA reads TGTGCCAGCAGCCACCGGACAGGGGGGGAGAGCGAGCAGTACTTC. Amino acids: CASSHRTGGESEQYF.

The rearrangement joins TRBV5-4 to TRBJ2-7, with TRBD1 identical over 7 bases. The CDR3 contains 14 residues. The V gene's germline CDR1 is SGHNT and CDR2 YYREEE (reference sequence). The V and J ends lost 4 bases and 6 bases, in that order; junction bases with no gene match: 10. This chain's CDR3 is CASSARDRVSEQYF. The CDR3 nucleotides are TGTGCCAGCAGCGCCCGGGACAGAGTTTCCGAGCAGTACTTC.

V gene TRBV13 combines with J gene TRBJ2-7, with a possible D match to TRBD2 (5 bases). Trimming shortened V by 4 bases and J by 6 bases, and 22 bases separated the two germline ends. CDR1 is PRHDT, CDR2 FYEKMQ, per germline (reference sequence). CDR3 length: 16 residues. The CDR3 loop reads CASSWASSAAAGEQYF. CDR3 sequence (DNA): TGTGCCAGCAGCTGGGCCAGCAGCGCTGCTGCGGGCGAGCAGTACTTC.

The table lists this clone with a count of one. The V gene is TRBV6-5, the J gene TRBJ1-2; a possible D gene is TRBD1 (5 bases). CDR1 is MNHEY and CDR2 is SVGAGI in the germline V gene. V gave up 0 bases and J gave up 2 bases, with 10 bases separating them. This CDR3 has 15 amino acids. For the CDR3, the DNA is TGTGCCAGCAGTTACTCGACCGGGGGGAACTATGGCTACACCTTC. Encoded protein: CASSYSTGGNYGYTF.

This clone was detected only a few times. Other DNA sequences of this sample code for an identical CDR3. The genes are TRBV5-1 and TRBJ1-2; TRBD1 matches 9 bases. Trimming at V came to 2 bases and at J to 4 bases, leaving 6 bases not matched to a gene. This CDR3 is 15 amino acids long. In germline, CDR1 is SGHRS, CDR2 YFSETQ. This CDR3 reads CASSLGQGRGYGYTF. In nucleotides, the CDR3 is TGCGCCAGCAGCTTAGGACAGGGGCGAGGCTATGGCTACACCTTC.

The J gene is TRBJ1-4, the V gene TRBV19; perhaps TRBD1 as D (5 bases). Germline V gives CDR1 LNHDA, CDR2 SQIVND (reference sequence). V was shortened by 7 bases and J by 0 bases, with 21 bases between the two germline ends. This CDR3 has 18 residues. CDR3 region: CASTGGSSFGPTNEKLFF. Written as DNA, the CDR3 is TGTGCCAGTACCGGGGGGTCGTCGTTTGGCCCAACTAATGAAAAACTGTTTTTT.

V gene TRBV27 combines with J gene TRBJ2-1; TRBD2 aligns across 9 bases. Germline loops: CDR1 MNHEY, CDR2 SMNVEV (reference sequence). V trimming: 4 bases; J trimming: 3 bases; junction bases outside the gene matches: 13. This CDR3 spans 18 amino acids. CDR3 DNA sequence: TGTGCCAGCAGTTCGATTCGTAGCGGGGGACGAAACTACAATGAGCAGTTCTTC. This encodes CASSSIRSGGRNYNEQFF.

A single count supports this clone. The chain recombines TRBV19 with TRBJ2-2; TRBD2 agrees at 7 bases. The CDR3 contains 15 residues. The J segment lost 5 bases and the V segment lost 3 bases, leaving 6 bases of the junction unmatched. CDR1 LNHDA and CDR2 SQIVND come from the germline V gene (reference sequence). The CDR3 is CASSMKGRETGELFF. CDR3 nucleotides: TGTGCCAGTAGTATGAAAGGGCGGGAGACCGGGGAGCTGTTTTTT.

The chain carries TRBV6-5 and TRBJ1-2, with D possibly matching TRBD1 (6 bases). Trimming took off 6 bases at V and 3 bases at J, with 11 bases between the two ends. CDR1 is MNHEY and CDR2 is SVGAGI in the germline V gene. This CDR3 has 13 amino acids. The CDR3, as DNA: TGTGCCAGCAGCCCAGGGGAAGACTATGGCTACACCTTC. As protein: CASSPGEDYGYTF.

The chain combines TRBV30 with TRBJ1-3; no firm D call. V lost 3 bases, J lost 0 bases, and 15 bases lay in between. Germline CDR1 reads GTSNPN; CDR2 reads SVGIG (reference sequence). CDR3 length equals 16 residues. CDR3: CAWSSGMRYSGNTIYF. The CDR3 DNA follows: TGTGCCTGGAGCTCTGGAATGAGGTACTCTGGAAACACCATATATTTT.

The CDR3 DNA follows: TGTGCCACAGCAGGGATGGGTGAAGCTTTCTTT. This sequence encodes CATAGMGEAFF. The chain has TRBV12-3 or TRBV12-4 and TRBJ1-1, with D perhaps matching TRBD1 (5 bases). Between the trimmed V and J ends, which lost 10 bases and 7 bases, there was a span of 13 bases. This CDR3 spans 11 amino acids.

The chain combines TRBV7-8 with TRBJ1-2; 11 bases are shared with TRBD1. The germline V gene encodes CDR1 SGHVS and CDR2 FQNEAQ. The CDR3 runs to 15 residues. V gave up 5 bases and J gave up 5 bases; unmatched junction bases: 7. The CDR3 sequence: CASSGRTGGWYGYTF. The CDR3 nucleotides read TGTGCCAGCAGCGGACGGACAGGGGGCTGGTATGGCTACACCTTC. Variable domain in full (rest from reference TRBV7-8 and TRBJ1-2): GAGVSQSPRYKVAKRGQDVALRCDPISGHVSLFWYQQALGQGPEFLTYFQNEAQLDKSGLPSDRFFAERPEGSVSTLKIQRTQQEDSAVYLCASSGRTGGWYGYTFGSGTRLTVV.

This clone was seen once. Here the CDR3 DNA reads TGTGCCAGCACCACGCAGGGCCTGAGCACTGAAGCTTTCTTT. It translates to CASTTQGLSTEAFF. This sequence joins TRBV6-5 and TRBJ1-1; D might be TRBD1 (5 bases). The germline gives CDR1 MNHEY, CDR2 SVGAGI. The V end was cut by 7 bases, the J end by 4 bases, with 16 bases between. The CDR3 is 14 residues long.

V usage is TRBV6-5 and J usage is TRBJ2-5; perhaps TRBD2 as D (5 bases). The CDR3 extends over 15 amino acids. CDR1 is MNHEY, CDR2 SVGAGI, per germline. V was pared by 2 bases and J by 5 bases, with 15 bases between. DNA of the CDR3: TGTGCCAGCAGTTACGGTAGCCTAGCCGGGGAGACCCAGTACTTC. It yields the protein CASSYGSLAGETQYF.

This clone turned up a few times. The rearrangement joins TRBV6-5 to TRBJ1-2; 9 positions match TRBD1. This CDR3 region has 13 residues. Germline V gene data show CDR1 as MNHEY and CDR2 as SVGAGI. With V trimmed by 5 bases and J by 6 bases, 4 bases remained unmatched. The CDR3 loop reads CASSHRGQNGYTF. Here the CDR3 DNA reads TGTGCCAGCAGTCACAGGGGGCAAAATGGCTACACCTTC.

This clone was counted only a few times. The J gene is TRBJ1-2, the V gene TRBV10-3, with a weak D call TRBD1 (6 bases). V was trimmed by 9 bases and J by 3 bases, leaving 17 bases between them. Germline-derived CDR1 and CDR2 are ENHRY and SYGVKD. There are 14 residues in the CDR3. CDR3 nucleotides: TGTGCCATTATGGGACACCTGGGAGACTATGGCTACACCTTC. Its protein product is CAIMGHLGDYGYTF.

The chain has TRBV7-3 and TRBJ2-3; 8 bases match TRBD2. The V gene's germline CDR1 is SGHTA and CDR2 FQGTGA. Trimming at V came to 4 bases and at J to 5 bases, leaving 5 bases not matched to a gene. The CDR3 contains 14 residues. The CDR3 region is CASSSRGGGDTQYF. CDR3 coding DNA: TGTGCCAGCAGCTCTCGGGGGGGCGGAGATACGCAGTATTTT.

The chain is built from TRBV24-1 and TRBJ1-2; 8 bases map to TRBD1. CDR1 is KGHDR, CDR2 SFDVKD, per germline. V lost 4 bases, J lost 2 bases, and 5 bases stayed unmatched. This CDR3 spans 15 amino acids. The CDR3 DNA reads as TGTGCCACCAGTGACCCGGGACAGGAAAACTATGGCTACACCTTC. This encodes CATSDPGQENYGYTF.

The V gene is TRBV2, the J gene TRBJ1-1, with unresolved D. The CDR3 loop spans 14 amino acids. Germline CDR1 is SNHLY and CDR2 is FYNNEI. Trimming removed 0 bases at V and 5 bases at J, with 10 bases between. CDR3: CASSEALRVTEAFF. Here the CDR3 DNA reads TGTGCCAGCAGTGAAGCGCTTCGGGTTACTGAAGCTTTCTTT.

V usage is TRBV19 and J usage is TRBJ1-4, with D unclear. The V end was cut by 8 bases, the J end by 7 bases, with 17 bases between. Germline loops: CDR1 LNHDA, CDR2 SQIVND (reference sequence). The CDR3 runs 14 residues. The CDR3 sequence is CASRTPGWGEKLFF. For the CDR3, the DNA is TGTGCCAGTCGGACTCCAGGCTGGGGTGAAAAACTGTTTTTT.

The V gene is TRBV30, the J gene TRBJ2-3; 8 bases match TRBD1. With 0 bases clipped from V and 3 bases from J, the junction kept 20 bases outside the gene matches. This CDR3 region has 20 residues. CDR1 and CDR2 (germline): GTSNPN, SVGIG (reference sequence). The CDR3: CAWSVGPSRGRGQRTDTQYF. The CDR3 DNA sequence: TGTGCCTGGAGTGTAGGTCCTTCGCGGGGCAGGGGGCAAAGGACAGATACGCAGTATTTT.

The CDR3 loop reads CASRPSGTGAYGYTF. DNA of the CDR3: TGTGCCAGCAGGCCAAGCGGGACAGGGGCCTATGGCTACACCTTC. The chain has TRBV6-5 and TRBJ1-2, with 10 positions matching TRBD1. The germline CDR1 and CDR2 sequences are MNHEY and SVGAGI. The ends lost 6 bases at V and 4 bases at J; junction bases unmatched: 8. The CDR3 extends over 15 amino acids.

The chain is built from TRBV6-4 and TRBJ2-2; D gene unclear. V was trimmed by 6 bases and J by 7 bases, leaving 15 bases between them. The CDR3 runs 14 residues. Germline values: CDR1 MRHNA, CDR2 SNTAGT. The CDR3 region is CASSAPRVHGELFF. The CDR3 nucleotides are TGTGCCAGCAGCGCCCCTCGGGTGCACGGGGAGCTGTTTTTT.

The chain links TRBV5-8 to TRBJ1-2; the match to TRBD1 covers 7 bases. The CDR3 has 14 residues. From germline, CDR1 is SGHTS and CDR2 YDEGEE. The V gene end was trimmed by 3 bases and the J gene end by 4 bases; junction bases not matched to a gene: 6. In nucleotides, the CDR3 is TGTGCCAGCAGCTCCAGGACAGGCCGCTATGGCTACACCTTC. Amino acids: CASSSRTGRYGYTF.

J is TRBJ1-5 and V is TRBV7-9; D is unclear. The CDR3 runs to 14 residues. From germline, CDR1 is SEHNR and CDR2 FQNEAQ (reference sequence). Trimming removed 4 bases from V and 7 bases from J, with 14 bases in between. CDR3 region: CASSSRAPGQPQHF. As DNA, the CDR3 is TGTGCCAGCAGCTCACGGGCACCGGGACAGCCCCAGCATTTT. Full variable domain (remainder filled in from reference TRBV7-9 and TRBJ1-5): DTGVSQNPRHKITKRGQNVTFRCDPISEHNRLYWYRQTLGQGPEFLTYFQNEAQLEKSRLLSDRFSAERPKGSFSTLEIQRTEQGDSAMYLCASSSRAPGQPQHFGDGTRLSIL.